This paragraph reports one T cell receptor (beta chain). The data belong to a study of blood T cell repertoires in COVID-19. This table comes from immunoSEQ multiplex PCR, and its TCRdb copy is limited to in-frame clones, with some not included. The sample carries under 130,000 clones, 69% recorded once. The TCR was taken from an elderly man with acute or convalescent COVID-19. The sample consisted of peripheral blood.

CDR3 loop: CSARSGQGENSPLHF. In DNA, the CDR3 is TGCAGCGCCCGTTCCGGACAGGGGGAGAATTCACCCCTCCACTTT. The chain has TRBV29-1 and TRBJ1-6; 10 bases line up with TRBD1. V gave up 7 bases and J gave up 7 bases; unmatched junction bases: 10. The CDR3 consists of 15 residues. Germline CDR1 is SQVTM and CDR2 is ANQGSEA.